This T cell receptor (beta chain) appears in the sequencing data of a study of blood T cell repertoires in COVID-19. There are 13 residues in the CDR3. Germline CDR1 is SGDLS and CDR2 is YYNGEE. The germline V and J ends were trimmed by 3 bases and 7 bases, with 14 bases remaining between them. Only in-frame clones appear in the TCRdb table, and some are missing; sequencing was by immunoSEQ multiplex PCR. The repertoire holds some 200,000 clones, approximately 80% seen once, with about 9% in the top ten. The TCR was taken from a man in his forties who had recovered from COVID-19. Sequenced: PBMCs or T cells enriched from blood (not recorded which). This chain connects TRBV9 to TRBJ2-7, with a weak D call TRBD1 (6 bases). In DNA form, the CDR3 reads TGTGCCAGCAGCGCCACCTCGGGGACAGAGCAGTACTTC. Translating it yields CASSATSGTEQYF.